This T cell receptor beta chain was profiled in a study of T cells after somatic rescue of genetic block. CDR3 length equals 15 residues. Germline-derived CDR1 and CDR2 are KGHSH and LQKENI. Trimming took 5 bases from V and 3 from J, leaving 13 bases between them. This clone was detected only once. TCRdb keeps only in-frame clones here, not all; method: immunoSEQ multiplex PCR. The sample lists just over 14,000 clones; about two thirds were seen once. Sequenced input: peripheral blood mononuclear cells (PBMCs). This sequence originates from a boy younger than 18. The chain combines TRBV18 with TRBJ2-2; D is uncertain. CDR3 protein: CASSSRPGYTGELFF. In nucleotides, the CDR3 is TGTGCCAGCTCATCCAGGCCCGGGTACACCGGGGAGCTGTTTTTT.